The T cell receptor (beta chain) under discussion was sequenced for a study of blood T cell repertoires in COVID-19. This clone was seen just once. Methods used by the authors: Estimated nucleated cell counts came from reference gene primer amplification. Assay: immunoSEQ multiplex PCR; the TCRdb copy retains only in-frame clones and omits some. The DNA was the basis for D and trimming; V, J and clone size are from that table. The sample lists some 180,000 clones, about 83% seen once, with around 2.9% in the top ten. The length of the CDR3 is 10 residues. Germline lookup yields CDR1 DFQATT and CDR2 SNEGSKA (reference sequence).

The V and J genes are TRBV20-1 and TRBJ1-2; 7 positions match TRBD1. Material for sequencing was peripheral blood. The source of this sequence is a woman older than 75 with COVID-19, enrolled during active disease. The CDR3 DNA follows: TGCAGAACAGGGGACTATGGCTACACCTTC. This sequence encodes CRTGDYGYTF.